The 4 T cell receptor beta chains below come from one sample, sequenced in a study of T cell repertoires in cytomegalovirus infection. TCRdb called the reads again in MiXCR, with one record for every CDR3 protein. This table has 270,000 or so distinct CDR3 sequences, around 15% appearing once. The material sequenced was CD8+ T cells from PBMCs. These receptors came from a human donor in good health (CMV status not recorded). Some clones in this sample may be carry-over from other donors' samples.

The rearrangement joins TRBV29-1 to TRBJ2-1, with TRBD2 matching over 10 bases. The trim removed 6 bases at V and 7 bases at J, leaving 12 bases unmatched. The germline gives CDR1 SQVTM, CDR2 ANQGSEA. The CDR3 consists of 15 residues. The CDR3 region is CSVLDLAGDSNEQFF. The CDR3 DNA is TGCAGCGTGCTCGATCTAGCGGGGGATAGTAATGAGCAGTTCTTC.

This clonotype was seen only once. In DNA form, the CDR3 reads TGTGCCAGTAGTGAGGGACCAACCTACGAGCAGTACTTC. Translating gives CASSEGPTYEQYF. The chain employs TRBV19 and TRBJ2-7; TRBD1 or TRBD2 may be the D gene (5 bases each). The CDR3 runs to 13 residues. With 5 bases removed from V and 2 bases from J, the gap between germline ends came to 10 bases. Looked up from germline, CDR1 is LNHDA and CDR2 is SQIVND (reference sequence).

This clonotype was found a few times. This chain connects TRBV6-2 or TRBV6-3 to TRBJ2-2; D not certain. The CDR3 loop spans 14 amino acids. V dropped 6 bases and J dropped 4 bases, with 12 bases sitting between them. In germline, CDR1 is MNHEY, CDR2 SVGEGT. The DNA of the CDR3 is TGTGCCAGCAGAATAGCAAGTAGCACCGGGGAGCTGTTTTTT. Translating it yields CASRIASSTGELFF.

The table lists this clonotype with many counts. The chain joins TRBV7-8 to TRBJ1-1; D call uncertain. In germline, CDR1 is SGHVS, CDR2 FQNEAQ. V lost 2 bases and J 0 bases, leaving 10 bases between the germline ends. The CDR3 has 15 residues. CDR3 nucleotides: TGTGCCAGCAGCTTAAGGCTATGGCTGAACACTGAAGCTTTCTTT. This encodes CASSLRLWLNTEAFF.